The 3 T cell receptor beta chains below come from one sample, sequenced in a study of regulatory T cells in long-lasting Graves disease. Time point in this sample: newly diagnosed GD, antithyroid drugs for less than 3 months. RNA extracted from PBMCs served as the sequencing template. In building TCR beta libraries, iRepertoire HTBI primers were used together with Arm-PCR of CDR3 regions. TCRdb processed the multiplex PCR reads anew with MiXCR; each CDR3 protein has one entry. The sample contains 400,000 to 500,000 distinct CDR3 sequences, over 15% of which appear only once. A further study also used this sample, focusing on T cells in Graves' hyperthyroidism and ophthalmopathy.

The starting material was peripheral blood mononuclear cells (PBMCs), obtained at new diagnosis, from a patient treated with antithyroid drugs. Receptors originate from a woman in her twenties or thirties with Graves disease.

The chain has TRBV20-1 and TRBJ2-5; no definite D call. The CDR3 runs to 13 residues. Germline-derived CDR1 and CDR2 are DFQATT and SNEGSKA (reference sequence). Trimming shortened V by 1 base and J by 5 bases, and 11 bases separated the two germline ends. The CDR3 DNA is TGCAGTGCTAGAGGTGGGGTAGGGGAGACCCAGTACTTC. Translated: CSARGGVGETQYF.

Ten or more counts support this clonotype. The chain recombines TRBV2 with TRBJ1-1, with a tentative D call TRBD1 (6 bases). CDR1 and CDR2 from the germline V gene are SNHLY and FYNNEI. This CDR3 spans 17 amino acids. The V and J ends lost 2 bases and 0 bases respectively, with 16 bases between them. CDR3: CASSEWGGPGMNTEAFF. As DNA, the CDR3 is TGTGCCAGCAGTGAATGGGGGGGGCCAGGGATGAACACTGAAGCTTTCTTT. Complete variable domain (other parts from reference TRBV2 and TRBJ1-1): EPEVTQTPSHQVTQMGQEVILRCVPISNHLYFYWYRQILGQKVEFLVSFYNNEISEKSEIFDDQFSVERPDGSNFTLKIRSTKLEDSAMYFCASSEWGGPGMNTEAFFGQGTRLTVV.

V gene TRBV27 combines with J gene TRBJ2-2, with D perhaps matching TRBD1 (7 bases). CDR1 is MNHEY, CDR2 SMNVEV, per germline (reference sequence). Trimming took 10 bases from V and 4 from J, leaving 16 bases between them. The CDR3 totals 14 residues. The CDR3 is CATRRGPLTGELFF. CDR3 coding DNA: TGTGCCACCAGGAGGGGGCCCCTCACCGGGGAGCTGTTTTTT.